The present T cell receptor beta chain was sequenced within a study of breast tumors, draining lymph nodes, adjacent tissues. General observations from the study: Most tumor T cells seemingly derive from lymph node, then expand in tumor.

A remark on this clonotype: Its antigen is unidentified.

The junction had 6 bases not matched to a gene; V was cut back by 5 bases and J by 1 base. This CDR3 spans 15 amino acids. Per the germline V gene, CDR1 is SGHTA and CDR2 is FQGNSA. MiXCR, run by TCRdb on the multiplex PCR reads, gives a single entry per CDR3 protein. The sample has approximately 37,000 distinct CDR3 sequences; over 30% are singletons. The sample comprised breast tumor tissue. This sequence originates from a female donor with breast cancer. Some clones in this sample may be carry-over from other donors' samples. The chain is built from TRBV7-2 and TRBJ2-3, with 7 bases matching TRBD1. CDR3 sequence reads: CASSRQGGGTDTQYF. For the CDR3, the DNA is TGTGCCAGCAGCCGACAGGGTGGGGGCACAGATACGCAGTATTTT.